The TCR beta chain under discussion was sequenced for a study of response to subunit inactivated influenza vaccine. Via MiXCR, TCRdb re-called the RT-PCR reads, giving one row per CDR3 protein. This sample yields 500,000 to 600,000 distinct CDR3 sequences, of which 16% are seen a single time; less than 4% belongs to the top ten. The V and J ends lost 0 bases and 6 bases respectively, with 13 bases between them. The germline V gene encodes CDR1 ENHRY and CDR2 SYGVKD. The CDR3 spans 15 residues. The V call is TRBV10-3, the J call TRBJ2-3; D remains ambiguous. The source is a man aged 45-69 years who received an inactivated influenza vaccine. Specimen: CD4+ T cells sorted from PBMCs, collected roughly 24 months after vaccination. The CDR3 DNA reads TGTGCCATCAGTGAGTCGGACCCTTTCAGGGATACGCAGTATTTT. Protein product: CAISESDPFRDTQYF.